This paragraph reports one TCR beta chain. Germline V CDR1 and CDR2: MNHNY, SVGAGI (reference sequence). The trim removed 5 bases at V and 3 bases at J, leaving 11 bases unmatched. This CDR3 spans 17 amino acids. This record belongs to a study of blood T cell repertoires in COVID-19. Turning to the study itself: The United States, Italy and Spain provided the acute and convalescent COVID-19 samples. T cells, B-cell-depleted T cells, or PBMCs provided the cDNA or gDNA that served as material.

Enrolment of Seattle patients took place during active infection, and they were followed longitudinally. Clones were read by immunoSEQ multiplex PCR, and TCRdb kept only the in-frame ones, dropping some. The repertoire holds 120,000 or so clones, with roughly 90% as singletons. The source of this sequence is a man in his sixties with COVID-19, enrolled during active disease. The specimen sequenced was peripheral blood. The rearrangement links TRBV6-6 to TRBJ2-3, with TRBD2 matching over 10 bases. The CDR3, as DNA: TGTGCCAGCAGTCTACGGGGATTAGCGGGAGGTACAGATACGCAGTATTTT. This encodes CASSLRGLAGGTDTQYF.